This TCR beta chain was retrieved from a study of T-cell reconstitution after alpha-beta-depleted transplantation in children. Germline assignment: CDR1 MNHEY and CDR2 SMNVEV (reference sequence). The CDR3 has 14 residues. The junction had 12 bases not matched to a gene; V was cut back by 6 bases and J by 8 bases. This sample's TCRbeta library carried unique molecular identifier barcodes. TCRdb fed the PCR reads into MiXCR, producing one record per CDR3 protein. Among 200,000 to 300,000 distinct CDR3 sequences listed, approximately 8% were seen once. The rearrangement uses TRBV27 and TRBJ2-5; 7 positions match TRBD1. The source is a male patient between 5 and 17 years old who had a stem cell transplant for acute lymphoblastic leukemia, so the T cells may come from the graft donor. Sequenced material: PBMCs, mostly from graft donor cells, taken 180 days after TCRalphabeta/CD19-depleted stem cell transplant. The DNA for the CDR3 is TGTGCCAGCAGAAACACGGACAGGTGGTCTACCCAGTACTTC. Encoded protein: CASRNTDRWSTQYF.